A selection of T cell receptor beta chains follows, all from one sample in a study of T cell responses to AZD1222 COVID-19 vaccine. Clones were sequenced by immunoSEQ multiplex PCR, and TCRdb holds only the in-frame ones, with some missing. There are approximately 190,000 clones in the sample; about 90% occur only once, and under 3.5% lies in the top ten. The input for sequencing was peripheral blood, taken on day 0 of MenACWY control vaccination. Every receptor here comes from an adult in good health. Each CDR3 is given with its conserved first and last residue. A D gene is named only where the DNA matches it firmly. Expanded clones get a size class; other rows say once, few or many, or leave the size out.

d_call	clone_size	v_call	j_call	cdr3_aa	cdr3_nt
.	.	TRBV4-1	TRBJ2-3	CASSQVGTDTQYF	TGCGCCAGCAGCCAAGTCGGCACAGATACGCAGTATTTT
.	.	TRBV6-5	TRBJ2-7	CASSYSNRGSYEQYF	TGTGCCAGCAGTTACTCCAACAGAGGCTCCTACGAGCAGTACTTC
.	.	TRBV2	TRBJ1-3	CASSEVRGSGNTIYF	TGTGCCAGCAGTGAAGTCAGGGGCTCTGGAAACACCATATATTTT
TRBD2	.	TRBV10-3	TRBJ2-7	CAIGGVAGAGGEQYF	TGTGCCATCGGTGGAGTAGCGGGGGCAGGGGGCGAGCAGTACTTC
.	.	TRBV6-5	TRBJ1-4	CASSLPPNEKLFF	TGTGCCAGCAGTCTACCCCCCAATGAAAAACTGTTTTTT
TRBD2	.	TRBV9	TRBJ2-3	CASSVGTSGSTNTDTQYF	TGTGCCAGCAGCGTCGGGACTAGCGGGAGCACCAACACAGATACGCAGTATTTT
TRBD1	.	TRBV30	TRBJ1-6	CAWNPGQGYNSPLHF	TGTGCCTGGAATCCCGGACAGGGATATAATTCACCCCTCCACTTT
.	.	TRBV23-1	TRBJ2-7	CASSQGPLGPEQYF	TGCGCCAGCAGTCAAGGGCCCCTCGGGCCCGAGCAGTACTTC
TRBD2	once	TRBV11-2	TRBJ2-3	CASSLETSGTSTDTQYF	TGTGCCAGCAGCTTAGAGACTAGCGGGACTAGCACAGATACGCAGTATTTT
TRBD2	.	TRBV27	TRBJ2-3	CASSISGRGRSDTQYF	TGTGCCAGCAGTATTAGCGGGAGGGGACGGTCAGATACGCAGTATTTT
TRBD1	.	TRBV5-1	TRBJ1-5	CASSWGGQGDQPQHF	TGCGCCAGCAGCTGGGGGGGACAGGGTGATCAGCCCCAGCATTTT
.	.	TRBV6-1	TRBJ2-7	CASSEGGTGVSYEQYF	TGTGCCAGCAGTGAAGGAGGAACGGGGGTGTCCTACGAGCAGTACTTC
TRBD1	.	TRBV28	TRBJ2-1	CAHNRDRVYNEQFF	TGTGCCCACAACCGGGACAGGGTTTACAATGAGCAGTTCTTC
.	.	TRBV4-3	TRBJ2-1	CASSQDRVANEQFF	TGCGCCAGCAGCCAAGATCGGGTAGCTAATGAGCAGTTCTTC
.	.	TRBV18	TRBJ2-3	CASSSRGDTQYF	TGTGCCAGCTCATCCCGCGGTGATACGCAGTATTTT
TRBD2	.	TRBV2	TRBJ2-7	CASSEKLAGHSYEQYF	TGTGCCAGCAGTGAAAAGCTAGCGGGGCACTCCTACGAGCAGTACTTC
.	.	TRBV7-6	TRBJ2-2	CASSAQGHLTGELFF	TGTGCCAGCAGCGCCCAGGGACACCTCACCGGGGAGCTGTTTTTT
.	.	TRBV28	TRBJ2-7	CASSSTPGEHEQYF	TGTGCCAGCAGTTCAACCCCGGGGGAGCACGAGCAGTACTTC
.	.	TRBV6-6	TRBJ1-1	CASKDWGSNTEAFF	TGTGCCAGTAAGGATTGGGGGTCCAACACTGAAGCTTTCTTT
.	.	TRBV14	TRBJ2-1	CASSHVPPYNEQFF	TGTGCCAGCAGCCACGTTCCCCCCTACAATGAGCAGTTCTTC
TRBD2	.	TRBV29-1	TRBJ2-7	CSVEGLASHEQYF	TGCAGCGTTGAGGGACTAGCTTCCCACGAGCAGTACTTC
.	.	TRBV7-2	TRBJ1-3	CASSPGGSGNTIYF	TGTGCCAGCAGCCCGGGGGGCTCTGGAAACACCATATATTTT